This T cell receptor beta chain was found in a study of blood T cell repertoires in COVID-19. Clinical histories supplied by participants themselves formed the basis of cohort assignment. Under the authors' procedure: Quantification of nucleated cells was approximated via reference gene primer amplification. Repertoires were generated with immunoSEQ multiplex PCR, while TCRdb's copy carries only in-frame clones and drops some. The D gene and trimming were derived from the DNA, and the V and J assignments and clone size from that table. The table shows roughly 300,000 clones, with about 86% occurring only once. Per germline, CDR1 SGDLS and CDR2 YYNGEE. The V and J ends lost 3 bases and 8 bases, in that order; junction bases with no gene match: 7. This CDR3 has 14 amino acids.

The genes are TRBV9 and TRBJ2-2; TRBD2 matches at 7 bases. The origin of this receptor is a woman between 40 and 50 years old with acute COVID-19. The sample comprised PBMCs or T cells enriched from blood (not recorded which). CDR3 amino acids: CASSGGLEGGELFF. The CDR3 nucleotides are TGTGCCAGCAGCGGAGGACTAGAAGGAGGGGAGCTGTTTTTT.